What follows are 26 T cell receptor beta chains derived from one specimen sequenced in a study of chemoradiotherapy in HPV16-positive cancers. Sequencing was performed with immunoSEQ multiplex PCR; in TCRdb, only in-frame clones are kept and a portion is missing. The data contain approximately 35,000 clones, 92% of them seen just once; the ten biggest clones take up 3% to 4%. The input for sequencing was blood, taken from a patient who underwent chemoradiotherapy. The receptor source for this set is a human donor with HPV-associated anogenital cancer.

J is TRBJ2-3 and V is TRBV14, with D perhaps matching TRBD1 (6 bases). CDR1 is SGHDN, CDR2 FVKESK, per germline. This CDR3 contains 16 residues. Trimming pared 0 bases from V and 4 bases from J, leaving 14 bases between. CDR3 sequence reads: CASSQDLGNRADTQYF. CDR3 sequence (DNA): TGTGCCAGCAGCCAAGATTTGGGCAACAGGGCAGATACGCAGTATTTT. Complete variable domain (other parts from reference TRBV14 and TRBJ2-3): EAGVTQFPSHSVIEKGQTVTLRCDPISGHDNLYWYRRVMGKEIKFLLHFVKESKQDESGMPNNRFLAERTGGTYSTLKVQPAELEDSGVYFCASSQDLGNRADTQYFGPGTRLTVL.

This clone has a single count. This chain joins TRBV5-1 and TRBJ2-5; D remains ambiguous. Trimming stripped 3 bases from V and 5 bases from J, with 8 bases between. Looked up from germline, CDR1 is SGHRS and CDR2 is YFSETQ. The CDR3 contains 12 residues. CDR3 nucleotides: TGCGCCAGCAGCTCTCCCAGTGAGACCCAGTACTTC. It yields the protein CASSSPSETQYF.

This clone was recorded only once. The rearrangement links TRBV7-9 to TRBJ2-5; the D gene could be TRBD1 or TRBD2 (5 bases each). V shed 1 base and J shed 11 bases, with 17 bases lying between them. CDR3 length: 14 residues. Germline V CDR1 and CDR2: SEHNR, FQNEAQ (reference sequence). The CDR3 region has the DNA TGTGCCAGCAGCTTAGAAGTTTCCTCCGGGGCTCAGTACTTC. It is translated as CASSLEVSSGAQYF.

The genes are TRBV30 and TRBJ1-2, with D tentatively TRBD1 (5 bases). Trimming left V 0 bases short and J 5 bases short, with 10 bases between. This CDR3 region has 13 residues. Germline CDR1 GTSNPN, CDR2 SVGIG (reference sequence). The CDR3 DNA is TGTGCCTGGAGTGTAGGGACGGTATATGGCTACACCTTC. As protein: CAWSVGTVYGYTF.

CDR3 in DNA: TGTGCCAGCAGTCTGGGGGATGGGTACAATGAGCAGTTCTTC. Translation: CASSLGDGYNEQFF. This chain joins TRBV6-5 and TRBJ2-1; TRBD1 or TRBD2 may be the D gene (5 bases each). The CDR3 length is 14 residues. Germline CDR1 reads MNHEY; CDR2 reads SVGAGI. V gave up 5 bases and J gave up 4 bases, with 12 bases separating them.

J is TRBJ2-2 and V is TRBV7-6; D is perhaps TRBD1 (6 bases). Germline lookup yields CDR1 SGHVS and CDR2 FNYEAQ. Between the trimmed V and J ends, which lost 2 bases and 2 bases, there was a span of 9 bases. The CDR3 runs 15 residues. The chain's CDR3 is CASSLSGQNTGELFF. For the CDR3, the DNA is TGTGCCAGCAGCTTATCGGGACAAAACACCGGGGAGCTGTTTTTT. Complete variable domain (other parts from reference TRBV7-6 and TRBJ2-2): GAGVSQSPRYKVTKRGQDVALRCDPISGHVSLYWYRQALGQGPEFLTYFNYEAQQDKSGLPNDRFSAERPEGSISTLTIQRTEQRDSAMYRCASSLSGQNTGELFFGEGSRLTVL.

This clone is a singleton in its sample. The chain carries TRBV7-9 and TRBJ1-5; the D is unclear. Germline V gene sequence: CDR1 SEHNR, CDR2 FQNEAQ (reference sequence). This CDR3 comprises 13 residues. The V and J ends lost 1 base and 11 bases respectively, with 12 bases between them. As DNA, the CDR3 is TGTGCCAGCAGCTTAGATTCGTTCCGAGCCCAGCATTTT. Protein: CASSLDSFRAQHF. The complete variable domain, with remaining parts taken from reference TRBV7-9 and TRBJ1-5, reads DTGVSQNPRHKITKRGQNVTFRCDPISEHNRLYWYRQTLGQGPEFLTYFQNEAQLEKSRLLSDRFSAERPKGSFSTLEIQRTEQGDSAMYLCASSLDSFRAQHFGDGTRLSIL.

CDR3 DNA: TGCGCCAGCAGCCTCCCCAGAAATGAAAAACTGTTTTTT. Its translation: CASSLPRNEKLFF. The chain uses TRBV4-3 and TRBJ1-4; D unresolved. CDR1 LGHNA and CDR2 YSLEER come from the germline V gene. This CDR3 contains 13 residues. V was clipped by 4 bases and J by 5 bases, with 8 bases between them.

This chain connects TRBV6-5 to TRBJ2-2, with TRBD1 matching 9 bases. Per germline, CDR1 MNHEY and CDR2 SVGAGI. The CDR3 runs 16 residues. V shed 4 bases and J 0 bases; nucleotides not matched to a gene: 3. Here the CDR3 DNA reads TGTGCCAGCAGTTTACAGGGGGCTACGAACACCGGGGAGCTGTTTTTT. Amino acids: CASSLQGATNTGELFF.

This CDR3 is CASSINRGHGYTF. The DNA of the CDR3 is TGTGCCAGTAGTATAAACAGGGGGCATGGCTACACCTTC. The chain combines TRBV19 with TRBJ1-2, with TRBD1 matching 9 bases. The CDR3 totals 13 residues. Per germline, CDR1 LNHDA and CDR2 SQIVND (reference sequence). V dropped 2 bases and J dropped 6; count of bases not matched to a gene: 1.

V is TRBV30 and J is TRBJ2-7; D remains unclear. The CDR3 extends over 12 amino acids. Per the germline V gene, CDR1 is GTSNPN and CDR2 is SVGIG (reference sequence). V dropped 1 base and J dropped 9 bases, with 13 bases sitting between them. The CDR3 is CAWSGPRAGQYF. In nucleotides, the CDR3 is TGTGCCTGGAGTGGACCCAGAGCAGGGCAGTACTTC. The full variable domain, in which reference TRBV30 and TRBJ2-7 provide the parts outside the CDR3, is SQTIHQWPATLVQPVGSPLSLECTVEGTSNPNLYWYRQAAGRGLQLLFYSVGIGQISSEVPQNLSASRPQDRQFILSSKKLLLSDSGFYLCAWSGPRAGQYFGPGTRLTVT.

This clone was found a few times. Distinct nucleotide sequences in the sample also encode this CDR3. The J gene is TRBJ2-7, the V gene TRBV5-6; no definite D call. Trimming took 3 bases from V and 7 from J, leaving 8 bases between them. The CDR3 is 11 residues long. Germline loops: CDR1 SGHDT, CDR2 YYEEEE. CDR3 coding DNA: TGTGCCAGCAGCTCTACGCGGGAGCAGTACTTC. Residues: CASSSTREQYF.

The V and J genes are TRBV29-1 and TRBJ2-6; D gene ambiguous. Germline V lookup: CDR1 SQVTM, CDR2 ANQGSEA. Trimming stripped 7 bases from V and 2 bases from J, with 6 bases between. The CDR3 loop spans 12 amino acids. The DNA of the CDR3 is TGCAGCGGCGGAGCTGGGGCCAACGTCCTGACTTTC. Translating gives CSGGAGANVLTF.

This chain links TRBV5-4 with TRBJ2-1; TRBD2 matches at 11 bases. The CDR3 has 14 residues. The germline CDR1 and CDR2 sequences are SGHNT and YYREEE (reference sequence). The V and J ends lost 4 bases and 7 bases, in that order; junction bases with no gene match: 4. In DNA form, the CDR3 reads TGTGCCAGCAGCCCGGGACTAGCGGTGAATGAGCAGTTCTTC. Amino acids: CASSPGLAVNEQFF.

This sequence joins TRBV11-2 and TRBJ2-1; the match to TRBD2 covers 8 bases. The CDR3 runs to 15 residues. CDR1 is SGHAT and CDR2 is FQNNGV in the germline V gene. Trimming at V came to 7 bases and at J to 3 bases, leaving 8 bases not matched to a gene. The CDR3 loop reads CASTDRLASYNEQFF. For the CDR3, the DNA is TGTGCCAGCACCGATAGACTAGCGAGCTACAATGAGCAGTTCTTC.

CDR3 sequence (DNA): TGTGCCAGCAGCTTAGGGGACAGGGGAGGAACTGAAGCTTTCTTT. Translating it yields CASSLGDRGGTEAFF. The chain uses TRBV11-2 and TRBJ1-1; 10 bases map to TRBD1. Germline V CDR1 and CDR2: SGHAT, FQNNGV. The V gene end was trimmed by 1 base and the J gene end by 5 bases; junction bases not matched to a gene: 4. The CDR3 contains 15 residues.

V gene TRBV4-1 combines with J gene TRBJ2-1; 11 bases fit TRBD2. This CDR3 has 16 residues. V lost 4 bases to trimming and J lost 5 bases; unmatched junction nucleotides: 7. Per germline, CDR1 MGHRA and CDR2 YSYEKL. The CDR3 nucleotides read TGCGCCAGCAGCCGGGAGACTAGCGGGGCCCACAATGAGCAGTTCTTC. As protein: CASSRETSGAHNEQFF.

The genes are TRBV19 and TRBJ2-2, with no clear D. The ends were cut back, 5 bases at V and 5 bases at J, with 12 bases in the middle. The CDR3 sequence is 14 residues long. Per the germline V gene, CDR1 is LNHDA and CDR2 is SQIVND (reference sequence). The DNA of the CDR3 is TGTGCCAGTAGTGTCGCTGCTGGGACCGGGGAGCTGTTTTTT. Translation gives CASSVAAGTGELFF. Drawing the rest from reference TRBV19 and TRBJ2-2, the complete variable domain is DGGITQSPKYLFRKEGQNVTLSCEQNLNHDAMYWYRQDPGQGLRLIYYSQIVNDFQKGDIAEGYSVSREKKESFPLTVTSAQKNPTAFYLCASSVAAGTGELFFGEGSRLTVL.

This chain connects TRBV9 to TRBJ2-2, with 9 bases fitting TRBD1. The CDR3 is 15 residues long. V trimming: 1 base; J trimming: 5 bases; junction bases outside the gene matches: 3. The germline V gene has CDR1 SGDLS and CDR2 YYNGEE. The DNA of the CDR3 is TGTGCCAGCAGCGTAACAGGGGGCGGAACCGGGGAGCTGTTTTTT. It yields the protein CASSVTGGGTGELFF.

The CDR3 loop is CASSRGAGQPQHF. CDR3 nucleotides: TGTGCCAGTAGTCGGGGCGCGGGGCAGCCCCAGCATTTT. The chain joins TRBV19 to TRBJ1-5; a weak D match, TRBD1 (5 bases). This CDR3 spans 13 amino acids. V was shortened by 5 bases and J by 7 bases, with 12 bases between the two germline ends. Germline V gene lookup returns CDR1 LNHDA and CDR2 SQIVND (reference sequence). Using reference TRBV19 and TRBJ1-5 for the parts outside the CDR3, the full variable domain is DGGITQSPKYLFRKEGQNVTLSCEQNLNHDAMYWYRQDPGQGLRLIYYSQIVNDFQKGDIAEGYSVSREKKESFPLTVTSAQKNPTAFYLCASSRGAGQPQHFGDGTRLSIL.

This clone was seen more than once but under ten times. This chain links TRBV4-3 with TRBJ2-7; D gene unclear. V was shortened by 0 bases and J by 7 bases, with 10 bases between the two germline ends. Germline V lookup: CDR1 LGHNA, CDR2 YSLEER. This CDR3 has 13 amino acids. CDR3 coding DNA: TGCGCCAGCAGCCAAGACCAGAACGGGGAGCAGTACTTC. Its protein product is CASSQDQNGEQYF.

The genes are TRBV21-1 and TRBJ1-4; the D call in the table, TRBD1, was not verified against the DNA. TRBV21-1 is a known pseudogene. The CDR3 spans 17 residues. In nucleotides, the CDR3 is TGTGCCAGCAGCAGCCGGGACAGGGATTTCGGTGATGAAAAACTGTTTTTT. It specifies CASSSRDRDFGDEKLFF.

This clone was found once. V usage is TRBV29-1 and J usage is TRBJ1-4; tentatively, D is TRBD1 (6 bases). V gave up 5 bases and J gave up 8 bases, with 15 bases separating them. Germline V gene data show CDR1 as SQVTM and CDR2 as ANQGSEA. CDR3 length: 13 amino acids. The CDR3 nucleotides are TGCAGCGTTACAACCACCGGGACAGAAAAACTGTTTTTT. Translating gives CSVTTTGTEKLFF.

CDR3 nucleotides: TGCGCCAGCAGCACAACGGACAGGGGGCTTGGCTACACCTTC. Translating gives CASSTTDRGLGYTF. The chain recombines TRBV5-1 with TRBJ1-2; 11 positions match TRBD1. V trimming: 4 bases; J trimming: 7 bases; junction bases outside the gene matches: 6. This CDR3 region has 14 residues. Germline CDR1 and CDR2: SGHRS and YFSETQ.

The rearrangement links TRBV6-4 to TRBJ2-3; D possibly corresponds to TRBD2 (7 bases). This CDR3 region has 14 residues. Germline CDR1 is MRHNA and CDR2 is SNTAGT. V lost 2 bases, J lost 4 bases, and 10 bases lay in between. CDR3 protein: CASSDGGAPDTQYF. CDR3 DNA: TGTGCCAGCAGTGACGGGGGGGCCCCAGATACGCAGTATTTT.

The DNA for the CDR3 is TGTGCCACCAGCAGAGAGCTCCCCGCAGCTTCAAATGAAAAACTGTTTTTT. Amino acid sequence: CATSRELPAASNEKLFF. V usage is TRBV15 and J usage is TRBJ1-4; unclear D gene. V lost 0 bases and J 5 bases, leaving 16 bases between the germline ends. This CDR3 has 17 amino acids. The germline V gene encodes CDR1 LNHNV and CDR2 YYDKDF (reference sequence).